This T cell receptor (beta chain) is from a study of blood T cell repertoires in COVID-19. The wider study: Donors in the United States, Italy and Spain gave samples during acute or convalescent COVID-19. Sources were T cells, B-cell-depleted T cells, or PBMCs; the material itself was cDNA or gDNA.

Source study methods: Nucleated cell counts were estimated from reference gene primer amplification. TCRdb keeps only in-frame clones here, not all; method: immunoSEQ multiplex PCR. From that table come the V and J calls and clone size; the DNA was used to work out D and trimming. The sample yields fewer than 150,000 clones, 84% seen once. The length of the CDR3 is 15 residues. V trimming: 3 bases; J trimming: 9 bases; junction bases outside the gene matches: 4. Germline V gives CDR1 KGHSH, CDR2 LQKENI. The receptor comes from a woman under 40 who had recovered from COVID-19. Material for sequencing was peripheral blood. The chain uses TRBV18 and TRBJ2-2; 13 positions agree with TRBD2. CDR3 nucleotide sequence: TGTGCCAGCTCACCCGGGACTAGCGGGACAAGGGAGCTGTTTTTT. This sequence encodes CASSPGTSGTRELFF.